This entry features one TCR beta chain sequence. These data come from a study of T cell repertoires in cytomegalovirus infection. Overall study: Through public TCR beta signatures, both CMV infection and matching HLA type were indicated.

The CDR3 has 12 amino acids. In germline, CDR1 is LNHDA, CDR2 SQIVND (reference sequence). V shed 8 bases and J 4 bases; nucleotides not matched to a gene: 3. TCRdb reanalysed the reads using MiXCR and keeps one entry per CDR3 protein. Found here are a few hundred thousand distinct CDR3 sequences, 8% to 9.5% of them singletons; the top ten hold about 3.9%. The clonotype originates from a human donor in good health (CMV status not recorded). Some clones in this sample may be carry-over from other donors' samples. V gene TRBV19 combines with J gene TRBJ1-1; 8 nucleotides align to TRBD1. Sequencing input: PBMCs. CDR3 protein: CASFTGGTEAFF. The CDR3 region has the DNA TGTGCCAGTTTTACAGGGGGCACTGAAGCTTTCTTT.